The 20 T cell receptor beta chains in this list originate from one sample, sequenced in a study of T cells after yellow fever vaccination. TCRdb reprocessed the 5' RACE reads via MiXCR and lists one record per CDR3 protein. The table shows 350,000 or so distinct CDR3 sequences, with around 8.1% occurring only once. The input for sequencing was PBMCs, taken more than 40 days after the first yellow fever vaccination. All receptors derive from a man aged 18 to 30 who received the YFV17D yellow fever vaccine.

This chain connects TRBV5-1 to TRBJ2-1, with 14 bases that match TRBD2. Germline CDR1 reads SGHRS; CDR2 reads YFSETQ. J gave up 0 bases and V 4 bases, and 9 bases lay outside the gene matches. This CDR3 comprises 19 residues. The chain's CDR3 is CASSPGTSGGLSSYNEQFF. The CDR3 DNA sequence: TGCGCCAGCAGCCCGGGGACTAGCGGGGGCCTTAGCTCCTACAATGAGCAGTTCTTC.

The gene calls are TRBV9 and TRBJ2-5, with D perhaps matching TRBD1 (5 bases). Trimming stripped 0 bases from V and 4 bases from J, with 13 bases between. The CDR3 spans 15 residues. Germline assignment: CDR1 SGDLS and CDR2 YYNGEE. The CDR3 DNA follows: TGTGCCAGCAGCGTAGAGGGCAGGGCGGCAGAGACCCAGTACTTC. This codes for CASSVEGRAAETQYF.

A few counts support this clonotype. V usage is TRBV4-3 and J usage is TRBJ2-3; 9 bases are a match to TRBD2. V dropped 0 bases and J dropped 2; count of bases not matched to a gene: 3. CDR3 length: 16 residues. The germline V gene has CDR1 LGHNA and CDR2 YSLEER. CDR3 loop: CASSQEAGGNTDTQYF. The DNA of the CDR3 is TGCGCCAGCAGCCAAGAAGCGGGGGGCAACACAGATACGCAGTATTTT.

The chain joins TRBV4-3 to TRBJ2-7; D perhaps matches TRBD2 (5 bases). V was shortened by 4 bases and J by 3 bases, with 13 bases between the two germline ends. Germline CDR1 reads LGHNA; CDR2 reads YSLEER. The CDR3 length is 14 residues. The CDR3 region has the DNA TGCGCCAGCAGCCCCCATATAGGGAGCTACGAGCAGTACTTC. Its translation is CASSPHIGSYEQYF.

This rearrangement joins TRBV18 to TRBJ2-1, with TRBD1 matching 8 bases. With 3 bases clipped from V and 10 bases from J, the junction kept 11 bases outside the gene matches. The CDR3 totals 15 residues. CDR1 and CDR2 (germline): KGHSH, LQKENI. Written as DNA, the CDR3 is TGTGCCAGCTCACCGCCAGCCAGGGGGCCGGGGGAGCAGTTCTTC. This gives the protein CASSPPARGPGEQFF.

In this sample, this clonotype turned up a few times. This chain connects TRBV12-3 or TRBV12-4 to TRBJ1-5, with TRBD1 as a possible D gene (6 bases). V was pared by 6 bases and J by 6 bases, with 18 bases between. The CDR3 consists of 15 residues. CDR3 coding DNA: TGTGCCAGCAGCTTGACGTGGAGGGGGGGTCAGCCCCAGCATTTT. It specifies CASSLTWRGGQPQHF.

This clonotype was observed a few times. The gene calls are TRBV14 and TRBJ2-7; the match to TRBD2 covers 8 bases. Germline V gives CDR1 SGHDN, CDR2 FVKESK. V dropped 4 bases and J dropped 6; count of bases not matched to a gene: 11. The CDR3 totals 15 residues. CDR3 DNA sequence: TGTGCCAGCAGCCCCACCCCAGCGGGGGATGTCGAGCAGTACGTC. Amino acid sequence: CASSPTPAGDVEQYV.

CDR3 sequence reads: CASTLGFAEQYV. The CDR3 DNA is TGTGCCAGCACCCTCGGGTTTGCCGAGCAGTACGTC. The chain is built from TRBV11-2 and TRBJ2-7; D ambiguous. CDR1 and CDR2 (germline): SGHAT, FQNNGV. The CDR3 has 12 amino acids. V lost 7 bases and J 6 bases, leaving 13 bases between the germline ends.

This clonotype was found a few times. The J gene is TRBJ2-3, the V gene TRBV12-3 or TRBV12-4, with 7 bases fitting TRBD1. V lost 7 bases, J lost 6 bases, and 10 bases stayed unmatched. This CDR3 spans 14 amino acids. CDR3 DNA sequence: TGTGCCAGCACCGGACAGGATCTCCCGGATACGCAGTATTTT. It is translated as CASTGQDLPDTQYF.

The gene calls are TRBV5-5 and TRBJ2-2; TRBD1 matches 9 bases. The CDR3 covers 16 residues. The trim removed 1 base at V and 2 bases at J, leaving 3 bases unmatched. CDR1 SGHKS and CDR2 YYEKEE come from the germline V gene (reference sequence). CDR3 DNA: TGTGCCAGCAGCTTGACAGGGGGCCCTAACACCGGGGAGCTGTTTTTT. This codes for CASSLTGGPNTGELFF.

The rearrangement joins TRBV7-3 to TRBJ2-1; D is tentatively TRBD1 or TRBD2 (5 bases each). V was shortened by 5 bases and J by 3 bases, with 14 bases between the two germline ends. The CDR3 runs 15 residues. Germline V gives CDR1 SGHTA, CDR2 FQGTGA. The CDR3 is CASSLYRDHYNEQFF. The CDR3 coding sequence is TGTGCCAGCAGCCTTTACCGGGACCACTACAATGAGCAGTTCTTC.

The V gene is TRBV11-2, the J gene TRBJ2-7, with 9 bases fitting TRBD1. CDR3 size: 14 residues. J gave up 1 base and V 3 bases, and 1 base lay outside the gene matches. Germline CDR1 is SGHAT and CDR2 is FQNNGV. In DNA form, the CDR3 reads TGTGCCAGCAGCTTCGGGACAGGGTCCTACGAGCAGTACGTC. Translated, it gives CASSFGTGSYEQYV.

Turning to this clonotype: A much larger clone differs by one base, so this may be a read error. The V call is TRBV12-3 or TRBV12-4, the J call TRBJ2-2; D may match TRBD1 or TRBD2 (6 bases each). The CDR3 loop spans 14 amino acids. The CDR3 DNA sequence: TGTGCCAGCAGTTCCTCGAGGGGGGCCGGGAAGCTGTTTTTT. This encodes CASSSSRGAGKLFF.

V is TRBV7-2 and J is TRBJ1-1; 7 bases align to TRBD1. This CDR3 region has 15 residues. Trimming cost V 0 bases and J 7 bases; bases outside gene matches: 8. Germline-derived CDR1 and CDR2 are SGHTA and FQGNSA. CDR3 sequence reads: CASSLATPRTGEAFF. As DNA, the CDR3 is TGTGCCAGCAGCTTAGCCACTCCCCGGACAGGTGAAGCTTTCTTT.

This clonotype was seen just once. This chain links TRBV20-1 with TRBJ1-1, with no clear D. The CDR3 runs to 11 residues. CDR1 and CDR2 (germline): DFQATT, SNEGSKA (reference sequence). Deletions cut 3 bases from V and 6 bases from J, with 8 bases between. The CDR3: CSASAYAEAFF. DNA for the CDR3: TGCAGTGCTAGCGCCTATGCTGAAGCTTTCTTT.

In its sample, this clonotype was seen a few times. The chain links TRBV9 to TRBJ1-1; D remains unclear. Trimming removed 0 bases at V and 0 bases at J, with 9 bases between. The CDR3 runs 15 residues. Germline CDR1 is SGDLS and CDR2 is YYNGEE. CDR3 sequence reads: CASSVAPLMNTEAFF. The DNA for the CDR3 is TGTGCCAGCAGCGTAGCCCCCTTGATGAACACTGAAGCTTTCTTT.

This clonotype was observed at least ten times. The CDR3 nucleotides are TGTGCCAGCAGTTACACGTGGGGGCCCCAAGAGACCCAGTACTTC. Residues: CASSYTWGPQETQYF. The V gene is TRBV7-9, the J gene TRBJ2-5; weak D call: TRBD1 (6 bases). The germline gives CDR1 SEHNR, CDR2 FQNEAQ (reference sequence). V lost 6 bases, J lost 1 base, and 15 bases lay in between. This CDR3 is built from 15 residues.

The chain joins TRBV5-1 to TRBJ2-3; D possibly corresponds to TRBD1 (6 bases). Trimming took off 5 bases at V and 4 bases at J, with 17 bases between the two ends. Looked up from germline, CDR1 is SGHRS and CDR2 is YFSETQ. This CDR3 is 15 amino acids long. The CDR3 region has the DNA TGCGCCAGCAGAATGACAGGTAACTGGGCAGATACGCAGTATTTT. Protein sequence: CASRMTGNWADTQYF.

This chain links TRBV12-3 or TRBV12-4 with TRBJ2-3, with 8 bases fitting TRBD1. The CDR3 is made up of 15 amino acids. The ends lost 2 bases at V and 3 bases at J; junction bases unmatched: 4. DNA for the CDR3: TGTGCCAGCAGTTTACCCAACAGGGGGACAGATACGCAGTATTTT. It yields the protein CASSLPNRGTDTQYF.

The chain links TRBV25-1 to TRBJ1-3; D not resolved. This CDR3 spans 16 amino acids. Trimming stripped 4 bases from V and 0 bases from J, with 13 bases between. The germline CDR1 and CDR2 sequences are MGHDK and SYGVNS. The CDR3 sequence is CASSGGRTSSGNTIYF. The CDR3, as DNA: TGTGCCAGCAGTGGGGGTCGGACGAGCTCTGGAAACACCATATATTTT.